The 26 T cell receptor beta chains listed next were all sequenced from one sample in a study of cytomegalovirus exposure and HLA in healthy donors. Sequencing was performed with immunoSEQ multiplex PCR; in TCRdb, only in-frame clones are kept and a portion is missing. Found here are about 110,000 clones, 89% of them singletons; the top ten hold over 1.5%. Material for sequencing was PBMCs. The receptors were sampled from a woman under 30 in good health and CMV-seronegative.

V is TRBV28 and J is TRBJ1-2, with 9 bases lining up with TRBD1. This CDR3 region has 12 residues. The germline gives CDR1 MDHEN, CDR2 SYDVKM. Germline trimming cut 11 bases from V and 3 bases from J; bases unmatched to any gene: 4. The CDR3 sequence is CAGRDRDYGYTF. CDR3 bases: TGTGCCGGAAGGGACAGGGACTATGGCTACACCTTC.

The chain recombines TRBV4-2 with TRBJ2-7; a possible D gene is TRBD2 (6 bases). Trimming shortened V by 3 bases and J by 1 base, and 13 bases separated the two germline ends. CDR3 length: 15 amino acids. The germline CDR1 and CDR2 sequences are LGHNA and YNFKEQ. The CDR3 DNA sequence: TGTGCCAGCAGCCACCTCCGCGGGACTTCCTACGAGCAGTACTTC. Protein sequence: CASSHLRGTSYEQYF.

The chain is built from TRBV27 and TRBJ1-2; D is undetermined. V was pared by 0 bases and J by 5 bases, with 10 bases between. Germline loops: CDR1 MNHEY, CDR2 SMNVEV (reference sequence). This CDR3 has 14 amino acids. CDR3 in DNA: TGTGCCAGCAGTTTATCGCGCGGAGGATATGGCTACACCTTC. Translated, it gives CASSLSRGGYGYTF.

The chain has TRBV10-1 and TRBJ2-2; D possibly corresponds to TRBD2 (5 bases). The ends were cut back, 6 bases at V and 4 bases at J, with 12 bases in the middle. CDR3 length: 14 amino acids. Germline V lookup: CDR1 WNHNN, CDR2 SYGVQD (reference sequence). Here the CDR3 DNA reads TGCGCCAGCAGCGCTCGGGATGTCACCGGGGAGCTGTTTTTT. This encodes CASSARDVTGELFF.

The chain joins TRBV4-1 to TRBJ1-2; 12 nucleotides line up with TRBD1. The CDR3 is 16 residues long. After removal of 2 bases from V and 8 bases from J, the junction contained 9 bases not matched to a gene. Germline V lookup: CDR1 MGHRA, CDR2 YSYEKL. The CDR3 loop reads CASSQPLRDRGRGYTF. The CDR3 nucleotides read TGCGCCAGCAGCCAACCTCTCCGGGACAGGGGGCGAGGCTACACCTTC.

The V gene is TRBV29-1, the J gene TRBJ2-7, with 8 bases identical to TRBD1. V shed 6 bases, J shed 3 bases, and the junction held 7 bases outside the gene matches. The germline V gene has CDR1 SQVTM and CDR2 ANQGSEA. The CDR3 is 13 amino acids. For the CDR3, the DNA is TGCAGCGTCGACTCGACAGGGGACTACGAGCAGTACTTC. Protein sequence: CSVDSTGDYEQYF.

The chain uses TRBV5-8 and TRBJ1-2, with 10 bases matching TRBD1. V gave up 4 bases and J gave up 6 bases; unmatched junction bases: 15. Germline V gene data show CDR1 as SGHTS and CDR2 as YDEGEE. The CDR3 is 17 amino acids. The CDR3 DNA reads TGTGCCAGCAGCCCTAAAGTTCCGGGACAGGGGTTTGATGGCTACACCTTC. It specifies CASSPKVPGQGFDGYTF.

The chain couples TRBV7-9 to TRBJ2-5; 7 nucleotides align to TRBD2. Germline V gene lookup returns CDR1 SEHNR and CDR2 FQNEAQ (reference sequence). V was pared by 3 bases and J by 1 base, with 2 bases of the junction left unmatched. CDR3 length equals 14 residues. The DNA for the CDR3 is TGTGCCAGCAGCTTCACTAGCGCCCAAGAGACCCAGTACTTC. It translates to CASSFTSAQETQYF.

CDR3 in DNA: TGTGCCAGTAGTATGTATCGGGGGGCCTATGGCTACACCTTC. This codes for CASSMYRGAYGYTF. This rearrangement joins TRBV19 to TRBJ1-2; TRBD1 might be the D (6 bases). Trimming took 3 bases from V and 4 from J, leaving 12 bases between them. This CDR3 spans 14 amino acids. Germline V gives CDR1 LNHDA, CDR2 SQIVND (reference sequence).

In DNA form, the CDR3 reads TGCTACGCGAAAGGGAGTGGCACAGATACGCAGTATTTT. Protein sequence: CYAKGSGTDTQYF. The chain uses TRBV29-1 and TRBJ2-3, with D tentatively TRBD2 (5 bases). The CDR3 runs 13 residues. The germline V gene encodes CDR1 SQVTM and CDR2 ANQGSEA.

The chain recombines TRBV27 with TRBJ2-5; D is possibly TRBD1 (6 bases). V gave up 6 bases and J gave up 1 base, with 9 bases separating them. This CDR3 is 13 amino acids long. CDR1 is MNHEY, CDR2 SMNVEV, per germline (reference sequence). The CDR3 protein is CASRRGTQETQYF. In nucleotides, the CDR3 is TGTGCCAGCAGGAGGGGGACCCAAGAGACCCAGTACTTC.

This rearrangement joins TRBV6-5 to TRBJ2-3; tentative D call: TRBD1 (5 bases). CDR3 length: 14 residues. The germline V and J ends were trimmed by 7 bases and 3 bases, with 14 bases remaining between them. Germline lookup yields CDR1 MNHEY and CDR2 SVGAGI. The CDR3, as DNA: TGTGCCAGCACCTTCACCCAGGGAACAGATACGCAGTATTTT. This translates into CASTFTQGTDTQYF.

The chain combines TRBV27 with TRBJ2-7, with D maybe TRBD1 (5 bases). Trimming took off 3 bases at V and 4 bases at J, with 16 bases between the two ends. From germline, CDR1 is MNHEY and CDR2 SMNVEV (reference sequence). This CDR3 spans 15 amino acids. CDR3 in amino acids: CASSFRAGIPYEQYF. The CDR3, as DNA: TGTGCCAGCAGTTTCAGGGCAGGGATTCCTTACGAGCAGTACTTC.

The rearrangement links TRBV18 to TRBJ2-7; weak D call: TRBD2 (7 bases). V was trimmed by 3 bases and J by 3 bases, leaving 21 bases between them. CDR1 is KGHSH, CDR2 LQKENI, per germline. This CDR3 spans 17 amino acids. This CDR3 is CASSPGASGRGNYEQYF. The DNA for the CDR3 is TGTGCCAGCTCACCGGGGGCTAGCGGAAGGGGGAACTACGAGCAGTACTTC.

The rearrangement uses TRBV5-4 and TRBJ2-1, with 8 bases fitting TRBD1. V was pared by 0 bases and J by 12 bases, with 20 bases of the junction left unmatched. Germline V gene sequence: CDR1 SGHNT, CDR2 YYREEE (reference sequence). There are 18 residues in the CDR3. This CDR3 reads CASSLDGTGFYLEYWQFF. CDR3 DNA: TGTGCCAGCAGCTTGGATGGGACAGGATTCTACCTAGAGTACTGGCAGTTCTTC.

The rearrangement uses TRBV4-1 and TRBJ2-2; 7 bases line up with TRBD1. The germline V gene has CDR1 MGHRA and CDR2 YSYEKL. V shed 1 base and J 8 bases; nucleotides not matched to a gene: 4. CDR3 length equals 14 residues. The CDR3 bases are TGCGCCAGCAGCCAAGTAGGGGGCAAAGGGGAGCTGTTTTTT. Protein sequence: CASSQVGGKGELFF.

This chain joins TRBV19 and TRBJ2-7, with 11 bases that match TRBD1. The CDR3 loop spans 15 amino acids. Trimming took 6 bases from V and 4 from J; bases not matched to a gene: 8. Germline assignment: CDR1 LNHDA and CDR2 SQIVND (reference sequence). The DNA of the CDR3 is TGTGCCAGTAGACCGGGACAGGGGGTGTCTTACGAGCAGTACTTC. Translated, it gives CASRPGQGVSYEQYF.

The rearrangement uses TRBV6-1 and TRBJ1-2; weak D call: TRBD1 (5 bases). Germline V gene sequence: CDR1 MNHNS, CDR2 SASEGT. Trimming removed 2 bases at V and 4 bases at J, with 11 bases between. The CDR3 runs to 14 residues. The CDR3 protein is CASSESRGSYGYTF. As DNA, the CDR3 is TGTGCCAGCAGTGAAAGCCGGGGGTCCTATGGCTACACCTTC.

V and J are TRBV5-1 and TRBJ1-4, with 7 bases fitting TRBD1. V lost 5 bases, J lost 0 bases, and 7 bases stayed unmatched. Germline V gene sequence: CDR1 SGHRS, CDR2 YFSETQ. The CDR3 extends over 16 amino acids. The CDR3 loop reads CASSRDSFATNEKLFF. CDR3 bases: TGCGCCAGCAGTCGGGACAGCTTTGCAACTAATGAAAAACTGTTTTTT.

The V call is TRBV2, the J call TRBJ2-5, with a tentative D call TRBD1 (6 bases). The germline V and J ends were trimmed by 0 bases and 1 base, with 9 bases remaining between them. The V gene's germline CDR1 is SNHLY and CDR2 FYNNEI. The CDR3 has 15 amino acids. The CDR3 DNA reads as TGTGCCAGCAGTGAAGCAACAGGGCTCCAAGAGACCCAGTACTTC. Translation gives CASSEATGLQETQYF.

V usage is TRBV28 and J usage is TRBJ2-3; 7 bases fit TRBD1. Germline values: CDR1 MDHEN, CDR2 SYDVKM. This CDR3 spans 15 amino acids. The V and J ends lost 5 bases and 6 bases, in that order; junction bases with no gene match: 11. The CDR3 spells CASSTGQVLSDTQYF. The CDR3 DNA is TGTGCCAGCAGTACCGGACAGGTTCTTTCGGATACGCAGTATTTT. Full variable domain (remainder filled in from reference TRBV28 and TRBJ2-3): DVKVTQSSRYLVKRTGEKVFLECVQDMDHENMFWYRQDPGLGLRLIYFSYDVKMKEKGDIPEGYSVSREKKERFSLILESASTNQTSMYLCASSTGQVLSDTQYFGPGTRLTVL.

J is TRBJ2-1 and V is TRBV18; 7 bases align to TRBD1. There are 16 residues in the CDR3. Unmatched junction bases numbered 4, after V lost 0 bases and J lost 2 bases. The germline V gene encodes CDR1 KGHSH and CDR2 LQKENI. CDR3 region: CASSPPQGRPYNEQFF. For the CDR3, the DNA is TGTGCCAGCTCACCACCACAGGGGAGACCCTACAATGAGCAGTTCTTC.

The chain has TRBV7-2 and TRBJ2-1; TRBD1 matches at 7 bases. Looked up from germline, CDR1 is SGHTA and CDR2 is FQGNSA. Trimming took 5 bases from V and 7 from J; bases not matched to a gene: 5. The CDR3 length is 13 residues. The CDR3 nucleotides read TGTGCCAGCAGCCTTGGACAGGTTAATGAGCAGTTCTTC. Protein product: CASSLGQVNEQFF.

J is TRBJ1-2 and V is TRBV7-3, with 7 bases aligning to TRBD1. The V and J ends lost 4 bases and 4 bases, in that order; junction bases with no gene match: 15. The CDR3 length is 17 residues. The germline V gene encodes CDR1 SGHTA and CDR2 FQGTGA. CDR3 in amino acids: CASSSRAPGTDLYGYTF. The CDR3 DNA reads TGTGCCAGCAGCTCCAGGGCACCAGGGACAGACCTCTATGGCTACACCTTC.

The chain employs TRBV5-1 and TRBJ1-3; tentatively, D is TRBD1 (5 bases). There are 16 residues in the CDR3. V lost 4 bases and J lost 0, with 14 bases in between. From germline, CDR1 is SGHRS and CDR2 YFSETQ. CDR3 in amino acids: CASSPGDFRSGNTIYF. DNA for the CDR3: TGCGCCAGCAGCCCGGGGGACTTCCGCTCTGGAAACACCATATATTTT.

The V call is TRBV10-1, the J call TRBJ1-1; possibly TRBD1 for D (6 bases). Germline V gene data show CDR1 as WNHNN and CDR2 as SYGVQD (reference sequence). The V end lost 0 bases, the J end lost 1 base, and 12 bases lay between the germline ends. This CDR3 spans 16 amino acids. The CDR3 nucleotides read TGCGCCAGCAGTGAGTCCGCTGGGACACCGAACACTGAAGCTTTCTTT. Translating gives CASSESAGTPNTEAFF.